These 2 T cell receptor beta chains originate from one sample sequenced in a study of T cells in Graves' hyperthyroidism and ophthalmopathy (dated by TCRdb to between 2019 and 2020). The method behind the library was multiplex PCR. Sequenced using an Illumina HiSeq 2000. Amplification of TCR beta CDR3 regions was carried out from RNA transcripts. A first-round RT-PCR of the TCR CDR3 used the HTBI primer set with the Qiagen OneStep RT-PCR kit. TCRdb reprocessed the public reads (quality trimming at Q25 with fastp, clone calling with MiXCR) and kept in-frame beta chains. Rows with a matching CDR3 protein are joined into one entry that keeps the most common DNA and genes. Counted in this sample were around 700,000 distinct CDR3 sequences; 18% of them appeared once. 16% of the sample is in the top ten clones. Sequenced material: blood. These receptors were collected from a woman between 45 and 65 years old with Graves' hyperthyroidism that later progressed to Graves' ophthalmopathy.

The chain has TRBV19 and TRBJ1-2, with 7 positions matching TRBD1. J was trimmed by 8 bases and V by 5 bases; bases with no gene match: 8. CDR1 and CDR2 from the germline V gene are LNHDA and SQIVND (reference sequence). The CDR3 is made up of 13 amino acids. DNA of the CDR3: TGTGCCAGTAGTGCCGACAGGGACAAGGGCTACACCTTC. As protein: CASSADRDKGYTF.

This clonotype came up many times. CDR3 sequence: CSATGTANEQYF. The DNA for the CDR3 is TGCAGTGCTACCGGGACAGCGAACGAGCAGTACTTC. The chain recombines TRBV20-1 with TRBJ2-7; TRBD1 aligns across 7 bases. The V segment lost 4 bases and the J segment 5 bases; nucleotides outside the gene matches: 5. Germline V gives CDR1 DFQATT, CDR2 SNEGSKA (reference sequence). The CDR3 extends over 12 amino acids.